This T cell receptor beta chain is drawn from a study of blood T cell repertoires in COVID-19. Study-level information: Collection of acute and convalescent COVID-19 samples took place in the United States, Italy and Spain. Sources were T cells, B-cell-depleted T cells, or PBMCs; the material itself was cDNA or gDNA.

Per the study methods: It was from reference gene primer amplification that nucleated cell counts were estimated. This table comes from immunoSEQ multiplex PCR, and its TCRdb copy is limited to in-frame clones, with some not included. That table furnishes V, J and clone size, whereas the DNA furnished D and trimming. Here the sample spans roughly 200,000 clones, 88% being singletons. The table lists this clone with a count of one. The germline CDR1 and CDR2 sequences are KGHDR and SFDVKD. Trimming removed 4 bases at V and 4 bases at J, with 13 bases between. This CDR3 is built from 15 residues. Patients of the Seattle cohort, enrolled during active infection, were followed longitudinally.

The V and J genes are TRBV24-1 and TRBJ2-1, with a weak D call TRBD2 (6 bases). The receptor was derived from a man aged 50 or older with COVID-19, enrolled during active disease. The source material was peripheral blood. The CDR3 DNA reads TGTGCCACCAGTGAGTCTCGGGGGTTTTACAATGAGCAGTTCTTC. This translates into CATSESRGFYNEQFF.